This entry lists 18 T cell receptor beta chains sequenced from one sample in a study of OX40 agonist ivuxolimab in advanced cancers. Profiled with immunoSEQ multiplex PCR; TCRdb holds only in-frame clones, not every one. The sample holds around 61,000 clones, around 83% seen once. Material: CD4+ or CD8+ T cells sorted from blood, obtained in a trial of the OX40 agonist ivuxolimab. The receptors stem from an adult with an advanced solid tumor such as melanoma, head and neck, liver or kidney cancer.

This clone showed up just once. The J gene is TRBJ2-7, the V gene TRBV6-5; tentatively, D is TRBD1 or TRBD2 (5 bases each). V lost 0 bases and J lost 1, with 10 bases in between. Germline V lookup: CDR1 MNHEY, CDR2 SVGAGI. There are 15 residues in the CDR3. This CDR3 is CASSYSQGPSYEQYF. CDR3 DNA sequence: TGTGCCAGCAGTTACTCGCAGGGACCGTCCTACGAGCAGTACTTC.

The chain recombines TRBV7-2 with TRBJ2-3; tentatively, D is TRBD2 (5 bases). Germline CDR1 reads SGHTA; CDR2 reads FQGNSA. V was shortened by 3 bases and J by 1 base, with 5 bases between the two germline ends. This CDR3 has 13 residues. This CDR3 reads CASSFSGTDTQYF. CDR3 bases: TGTGCCAGCAGCTTTAGCGGCACAGATACGCAGTATTTT.

The chain carries TRBV7-2 and TRBJ2-5, with TRBD2 as a possible D gene (6 bases). Trimming stripped 6 bases from V and 1 base from J, with 9 bases between. The V gene's germline CDR1 is SGHTA and CDR2 FQGNSA. The CDR3 has 13 residues. The CDR3 is CASSRGLQETQYF. CDR3 nucleotides: TGTGCCAGCAGTCGGGGACTCCAAGAGACCCAGTACTTC.

This clone was observed a handful of times. The rearrangement joins TRBV14 to TRBJ2-5; D is unclear. Trimming cost V 1 base and J 5 bases, with 11 bases left between them. Looked up from germline, CDR1 is SGHDN and CDR2 is FVKESK. The CDR3 runs 14 residues. The DNA of the CDR3 is TGTGCCAGCAGCCAAGGGATAGGTTGGGAGACCCAGTACTTC. It yields the protein CASSQGIGWETQYF. Together with reference TRBV14 and TRBJ2-5, the CDR3 gives the full variable domain: EAGVTQFPSHSVIEKGQTVTLRCDPISGHDNLYWYRRVMGKEIKFLLHFVKESKQDESGMPNNRFLAERTGGTYSTLKVQPAELEDSGVYFCASSQGIGWETQYFGPGTRLLVL.

This sequence joins TRBV18 and TRBJ2-7, with D perhaps matching TRBD2 (5 bases). The CDR3 runs 19 residues. From germline, CDR1 is KGHSH and CDR2 LQKENI. V lost 3 bases and J 4 bases, leaving 28 bases between the germline ends. The CDR3 DNA reads as TGTGCCAGCTCACCCAGTCGGGGATCGCGCCCAATCGGGCGGTACGAGCAGTACTTC. It codes for CASSPSRGSRPIGRYEQYF.

The chain joins TRBV11-2 to TRBJ2-5, with 7 nucleotides matching TRBD2. Germline CDR1 is SGHAT and CDR2 is FQNNGV. The CDR3 length is 15 residues. With V trimmed by 5 bases and J by 3 bases, 9 bases remained unmatched. Written as DNA, the CDR3 is TGTGCCAGCAGCCGAGGAGGGGCGGGGGAAGAGACCCAGTACTTC. Translation gives CASSRGGAGEETQYF.

Regarding this clone: This same CDR3 is encoded by further DNA sequences in the sample. In DNA form, the CDR3 reads TGCGCCAGCAGCCATCCGGGACAGGGGAACATTCAGTACTTC. It encodes CASSHPGQGNIQYF. The J gene is TRBJ2-4, the V gene TRBV4-1; 10 positions match TRBD1. Germline V lookup: CDR1 MGHRA, CDR2 YSYEKL. V lost 3 bases and J lost 7; bases outside the gene matches: 3. This CDR3 has 14 amino acids.

The chain joins TRBV15 to TRBJ1-4; 7 bases match TRBD1. Germline V gene data show CDR1 as LNHNV and CDR2 as YYDKDF (reference sequence). The CDR3 consists of 14 residues. V shed 5 bases and J 8 bases; nucleotides not matched to a gene: 8. The CDR3 DNA reads as TGTGCCACCAGCCTCTCGACAGGGAAGGAAAAACTGTTTTTT. Protein: CATSLSTGKEKLFF.

The genes are TRBV19 and TRBJ1-6; no definite D call. The CDR3 runs to 16 residues. The V end was cut by 5 bases, the J end by 5 bases, with 16 bases between. Germline V gene data show CDR1 as LNHDA and CDR2 as SQIVND (reference sequence). CDR3 loop: CASSPFGKADNSPLHF. The DNA for the CDR3 is TGTGCCAGTAGTCCGTTTGGGAAGGCGGATAATTCACCCCTCCACTTT.

This clone is a singleton in its sample. The chain combines TRBV7-2 with TRBJ2-1, with D possibly matching TRBD1 (5 bases). V lost 5 bases and J 6 bases, leaving 14 bases between the germline ends. This CDR3 has 14 residues. From germline, CDR1 is SGHTA and CDR2 FQGNSA. The CDR3 protein is CASSRMGLLNEQFF. For the CDR3, the DNA is TGTGCCAGCAGCCGTATGGGGCTACTCAATGAGCAGTTCTTC. Full variable domain (outside the CDR3, taken from reference TRBV7-2 and TRBJ2-1): GAGVSQSPSNKVTEKGKDVELRCDPISGHTALYWYRQSLGQGLEFLIYFQGNSAPDKSGLPSDRFSAERTGGSVSTLTIQRTQQEDSAVYLCASSRMGLLNEQFFGPGTRLTVL.

This clone occurred once. V and J are TRBV29-1 and TRBJ1-3; unclear D gene. The end of the DNA aligns better with TRBJ2-2, so the J call may be wrong. CDR1 and CDR2 (germline): SQVTM, ANQGSEA. This CDR3 is 12 amino acids long. The DNA for the CDR3 is TGCAGCGTCAGGCGTGGCACCGGGGAGCTGTTTTTT. It is translated as CSVRRGTGELFF.

This clone was observed a handful of times. The genes are TRBV5-1 and TRBJ1-1, with 7 positions matching TRBD1. This CDR3 contains 16 residues. The trim removed 4 bases at V and 1 base at J, leaving 10 bases unmatched. The V gene's germline CDR1 is SGHRS and CDR2 YFSETQ. CDR3 nucleotide sequence: TGCGCCAGCAGCCTAGCCGGGGACAGTAGGAACACTGAAGCTTTCTTT. It yields the protein CASSLAGDSRNTEAFF.

The CDR3 loop reads CATTVLGGAREKLFF. DNA for the CDR3: TGCGCCACCACCGTTCTGGGGGGCGCAAGGGAAAAACTGTTTTTT. The V gene is TRBV5-1, the J gene TRBJ1-4; D might be TRBD1 (6 bases). Trimming took 9 bases from V and 8 from J, leaving 23 bases between them. Germline assignment: CDR1 SGHRS and CDR2 YFSETQ. The CDR3 extends over 15 amino acids.

The rearrangement joins TRBV19 to TRBJ1-5; TRBD1 aligns across 7 bases. The germline V gene encodes CDR1 LNHDA and CDR2 SQIVND (reference sequence). Losses at the gene ends were 7 bases for V and 6 bases for J; bases not matched to a gene: 12. The CDR3 consists of 15 residues. The CDR3 coding sequence is TGTGCCAGTACCCGAGACAGGGAGGGTGTTCAGCCCCAGCATTTT. It is translated as CASTRDREGVQPQHF.

The chain has TRBV27 and TRBJ1-6; 12 nucleotides line up with TRBD1. Trimming cost V 9 bases and J 0 bases; bases outside gene matches: 9. The CDR3 runs 18 residues. Germline V gene sequence: CDR1 MNHEY, CDR2 SMNVEV (reference sequence). DNA for the CDR3: TGTGCCAGGGCTCCGGGACAGGGGGCCCTCTCCTATAATTCACCCCTCCACTTT. This gives the protein CARAPGQGALSYNSPLHF.

The CDR3 protein is CASSPRGSWGYEQYF. The CDR3 coding sequence is TGTGCCAGCAGCCCGAGGGGCAGTTGGGGCTACGAGCAGTACTTC. The chain links TRBV7-9 to TRBJ2-7; D tentatively fits TRBD1 or TRBD2 (5 bases each). Trimming took 5 bases from V and 3 from J, leaving 17 bases between them. Germline loops: CDR1 SEHNR, CDR2 FQNEAQ (reference sequence). The CDR3 is 15 residues long. The full variable domain, its missing parts supplied by reference TRBV7-9 and TRBJ2-7, is DTGVSQNPRHKITKRGQNVTFRCDPISEHNRLYWYRQTLGQGPEFLTYFQNEAQLEKSRLLSDRFSAERPKGSFSTLEIQRTEQGDSAMYLCASSPRGSWGYEQYFGPGTRLTVT.

This chain links TRBV4-2 with TRBJ2-1; D uncertain. The germline gives CDR1 LGHNA, CDR2 YNFKEQ. The V end was cut by 0 bases, the J end by 0 bases, with 6 bases between. This CDR3 comprises 15 residues. CDR3 coding DNA: TGTGCCAGCAGCCAAGAACAGAGCTCCTACAATGAGCAGTTCTTC. Protein: CASSQEQSSYNEQFF.

This clone is large. The sample contains more than one DNA sequence encoding this CDR3. The chain carries TRBV7-7 and TRBJ2-1; TRBD1 might be the D (5 bases). The V and J ends lost 1 base and 4 bases respectively, with 11 bases between them. This CDR3 spans 15 amino acids. Germline lookup yields CDR1 SSHAT and CDR2 FNYEAQ (reference sequence). The CDR3 protein is CASSLGGGGYNEQFF. DNA for the CDR3: TGTGCCAGCAGCTTAGGGGGCGGTGGGTACAATGAGCAGTTCTTC.